This entry is about one T cell receptor (beta chain). Its antigen is not identified. CDR1 is SGHRS and CDR2 is YFSETQ in the germline V gene. The CDR3 consists of 17 residues. V was pared by 4 bases and J by 5 bases, with 7 bases of the junction left unmatched. The PCR used 60 Vbeta and 13 Jbeta primers. Profiled with immunoSEQ multiplex PCR; TCRdb holds only in-frame clones, not every one. The sample lists 45,000 to 60,000 clones, approximately 70% seen once, with roughly 3% in the top ten. The data derive from a study of cytomegalovirus exposure and HLA in healthy donors. Overall study findings and caveats: Later analysis placed DRB1 highest and HLA-C lowest in TCR association rates, which differed by HLA locus. The availability of immune exposure information extended only to CMV serostatus. Several of the most significant clusters appeared, in a later analysis, to be linked to common viral pathogens.

This sequence originates from a man between 18 and 29 years old in good health and CMV-seronegative. The chain is built from TRBV5-1 and TRBJ2-3, with TRBD2 identical over 16 bases. Input material: PBMCs. The CDR3 DNA reads TGCGCCAGCAGCGGGACTAGCGGGAGGGCCTTGATAGATACGCAGTATTTT. It translates to CASSGTSGRALIDTQYF.